One sample yielded the 32 T cell receptor beta chains listed below, sequenced in a study of cytomegalovirus exposure and HLA in healthy donors. The PCR contained 60 Vbeta and 13 Jbeta primers. TCRdb keeps only in-frame clones here, not all; method: immunoSEQ multiplex PCR. This sample contains about 40,000 clones. The sample was PBMCs. These TCRs come from a man in his thirties or forties in good health and CMV-seronegative.

This chain connects TRBV5-1 to TRBJ1-4, with D perhaps TRBD1 (5 bases). CDR1 and CDR2 (germline): SGHRS, YFSETQ. This CDR3 is 15 amino acids long. Trimming left V 0 bases short and J 2 bases short, with 8 bases between. CDR3 in DNA: TGCGCCAGCAGCTTGGATCCAGGGACTAATGAAAAACTGTTTTTT. This sequence encodes CASSLDPGTNEKLFF. The whole variable domain, filled in from reference TRBV5-1 and TRBJ1-4, reads KAGVTQTPRYLIKTRGQQVTLSCSPISGHRSVSWYQQTPGQGLQFLFEYFSETQRNKGNFPGRFSGRQFSNSRSEMNVSTLELGDSALYLCASSLDPGTNEKLFFGSGTQLSVL.

The CDR3 here is CASSLARVAGYNEQFF. The DNA for the CDR3 is TGTGCCAGCAGCTTAGCGCGGGTAGCGGGGTACAATGAGCAGTTCTTC. The chain joins TRBV7-8 to TRBJ2-1; TRBD2 matches at 8 bases. This CDR3 has 16 residues. Losses at the gene ends were 0 bases for V and 4 bases for J; bases not matched to a gene: 5. Germline V CDR1 and CDR2: SGHVS, FQNEAQ.

The chain employs TRBV29-1 and TRBJ2-7, with 9 bases that match TRBD1. The germline gives CDR1 SQVTM, CDR2 ANQGSEA. V gave up 4 bases and J gave up 6 bases; unmatched junction bases: 4. The CDR3 covers 12 residues. CDR3 nucleotides: TGCAGCGTTGGGGACAGGGTTTCCGAGCAGTACTTC. It specifies CSVGDRVSEQYF.

V usage is TRBV5-1 and J usage is TRBJ1-2; D not resolved. The germline CDR1 and CDR2 sequences are SGHRS and YFSETQ. The CDR3 runs 12 residues. Trimming left V 5 bases short and J 7 bases short, with 12 bases between. CDR3 bases: TGCGCCAGCAGTTCTCCCCAGTCTGGCTACACCTTC. Translation gives CASSSPQSGYTF.

The chain recombines TRBV4-1 with TRBJ2-7; 7 bases are shared with TRBD1. The V and J ends lost 6 bases and 4 bases, in that order; junction bases with no gene match: 15. The CDR3 runs to 16 residues. Germline CDR1 reads MGHRA; CDR2 reads YSYEKL. CDR3 nucleotides: TGCGCCAGCAGGATAACACGGGACAGTAGTTCATACGAGCAGTACTTC. Translating it yields CASRITRDSSSYEQYF.

J is TRBJ1-1 and V is TRBV7-9; possible D gene TRBD1, 5 bases. Germline lookup yields CDR1 SEHNR and CDR2 FQNEAQ (reference sequence). The length of the CDR3 is 14 residues. The V and J ends lost 4 bases and 2 bases respectively, with 11 bases between them. The CDR3 sequence: CASSSMGRNTEAFF. The DNA of the CDR3 is TGTGCCAGCAGCTCCATGGGGCGCAACACTGAAGCTTTCTTT. The complete variable domain, with remaining parts taken from reference TRBV7-9 and TRBJ1-1, reads DTGVSQNPRHKITKRGQNVTFRCDPISEHNRLYWYRQTLGQGPEFLTYFQNEAQLEKSRLLSDRFSAERPKGSFSTLEIQRTEQGDSAMYLCASSSMGRNTEAFFGQGTRLTVV.

The CDR3 DNA reads TGTGCCAGTAGCCGGCAGGACAGACCCTACGAGCAGTACTTC. Translation gives CASSRQDRPYEQYF. The genes are TRBV19 and TRBJ2-7, with D possibly matching TRBD1 (6 bases). Germline loops: CDR1 LNHDA, CDR2 SQIVND (reference sequence). Trimming took off 6 bases at V and 2 bases at J, with 14 bases between the two ends. The CDR3 runs to 14 residues.

The chain has TRBV29-1 and TRBJ2-7, with D possibly being TRBD1 (6 bases). The CDR3 spans 13 residues. V was clipped by 4 bases and J by 6 bases, with 16 bases between them. Germline V gene lookup returns CDR1 SQVTM and CDR2 ANQGSEA. CDR3: CSVGGTRGGEQYF. In DNA, the CDR3 is TGCAGCGTTGGAGGAACCAGGGGCGGCGAGCAGTACTTC.

The V gene is TRBV27, the J gene TRBJ1-6, with D unclear. V lost 5 bases to trimming and J lost 6 bases, with 17 bases between them. This CDR3 region has 16 residues. The V gene's germline CDR1 is MNHEY and CDR2 SMNVEV (reference sequence). The CDR3 DNA follows: TGTGCCAGCAGTCAGGTCAGGCGTCGTACTAATTCACCCCTCCACTTT. It translates to CASSQVRRRTNSPLHF.

V usage is TRBV4-1 and J usage is TRBJ2-5, with D maybe TRBD1 (5 bases). The DNA end lines up better with TRBJ2-7; the J call may be wrong. The CDR3 is made up of 16 amino acids. The germline CDR1 and CDR2 sequences are MGHRA and YSYEKL. The CDR3 coding sequence is TGCGCCAGCAGCCAAGATTGGGGCAGGATCTCCTACGAGCAGTACTTC. Amino acid sequence: CASSQDWGRISYEQYF.

CDR3 in DNA: TGTGCCACCAGCAGGGGACAGGGGAACGAAAAACTGTTTTTT. Its protein is CATSRGQGNEKLFF. The chain carries TRBV15 and TRBJ1-4, with 10 bases lining up with TRBD1. The ends lost 3 bases at V and 8 bases at J; junction bases unmatched: 3. This CDR3 has 14 amino acids. Germline V gene lookup returns CDR1 LNHNV and CDR2 YYDKDF (reference sequence).

The CDR3 DNA sequence: TGTGCCAGCAGCTTAGTCTATGAGGGAACTCAGCCCCAGCATTTT. Amino acid sequence: CASSLVYEGTQPQHF. The rearrangement links TRBV11-2 to TRBJ1-5; D remains ambiguous. CDR3 size: 15 residues. V dropped 1 base and J dropped 6 bases, with 13 bases sitting between them. Per germline, CDR1 SGHAT and CDR2 FQNNGV.

V usage is TRBV4-2 and J usage is TRBJ2-1, with a weak D call TRBD2 (5 bases). The length of the CDR3 is 16 residues. Trimming removed 1 base from V and 0 bases from J, with 10 bases in between. From germline, CDR1 is LGHNA and CDR2 YNFKEQ. CDR3: CASSQGTPSSYNEQFF. The CDR3 DNA reads TGTGCCAGCAGCCAAGGGACTCCGAGCTCCTACAATGAGCAGTTCTTC.

The chain joins TRBV18 to TRBJ2-7; tentatively, D is TRBD2 (5 bases). Germline assignment: CDR1 KGHSH and CDR2 LQKENI. CDR3 size: 13 residues. V lost 8 bases, J lost 2 bases, and 13 bases lay in between. CDR3 loop: CASQPPGTYEQYF. The CDR3 nucleotides read TGTGCCAGCCAACCGCCCGGGACCTACGAGCAGTACTTC.

The chain links TRBV2 to TRBJ2-7; a possible D gene is TRBD1 (6 bases). Deletions cut 6 bases from V and 0 bases from J, with 12 bases between. There are 14 residues in the CDR3. CDR1 is SNHLY and CDR2 is FYNNEI in the germline V gene. The chain's CDR3 is CASRGHWVSYEQYF. The DNA of the CDR3 is TGTGCCAGCAGGGGACATTGGGTCTCCTACGAGCAGTACTTC.

The rearrangement uses TRBV10-3 and TRBJ2-7; maybe TRBD2 (7 bases). Germline assignment: CDR1 ENHRY and CDR2 SYGVKD. Trimming took off 11 bases at V and 5 bases at J, with 16 bases between the two ends. The CDR3 sequence is 12 residues long. As DNA, the CDR3 is TGTGCCTCGGGAGGAGGGGGAGACGAGCAGTACTTC. It is translated as CASGGGGDEQYF.

The V call is TRBV11-2, the J call TRBJ2-7; tentative D call: TRBD1 (8 bases). V was clipped by 5 bases and J by 3 bases, with 23 bases between them. Germline V gives CDR1 SGHAT, CDR2 FQNNGV. The CDR3 extends over 17 amino acids. The CDR3 DNA sequence: TGTGCCAGCAGCGCGGACAGGGAGTGGCGCGGGGGCTACGAGCAGTACTTC. Translated: CASSADREWRGGYEQYF.

CDR3 bases: TGTGCCAGCAGCTTAGTAACAACAGATACGCAGTATTTT. Residues: CASSLVTTDTQYF. The gene calls are TRBV7-9 and TRBJ2-3; D is uncertain. V was trimmed by 1 base and J by 3 bases, leaving 5 bases between them. The CDR3 runs to 13 residues. From germline, CDR1 is SEHNR and CDR2 FQNEAQ (reference sequence).

The chain links TRBV5-4 to TRBJ2-1; 11 nucleotides align to TRBD2. Per germline, CDR1 SGHNT and CDR2 YYREEE (reference sequence). CDR3 length: 16 residues. The junction had 8 bases not matched to a gene; V was cut back by 1 base and J by 8 bases. CDR3 bases: TGTGCCAGCAGCTTGTCTGTAGCGGGAGGGACCCATGAGCAGTTCTTC. This sequence encodes CASSLSVAGGTHEQFF.

This chain connects TRBV2 to TRBJ1-1; D may be TRBD1 (6 bases). The CDR3 covers 12 residues. Germline V CDR1 and CDR2: SNHLY, FYNNEI. Trimming cost V 7 bases and J 4 bases, with 10 bases left between them. CDR3 region: CASIRGSTEAFF. CDR3 DNA: TGTGCCAGCATCAGGGGCAGCACTGAAGCTTTCTTT.

The CDR3 spells CASTTATNYGYTF. CDR3 sequence (DNA): TGTGCCAGCACGACAGCCACTAACTATGGCTACACCTTC. The V and J genes are TRBV6-1 and TRBJ1-2; D is possibly TRBD1 (5 bases). Germline lookup yields CDR1 MNHNS and CDR2 SASEGT. This CDR3 contains 13 residues. V was shortened by 7 bases and J by 0 bases, with 9 bases between the two germline ends.

This chain connects TRBV9 to TRBJ2-2, with a possible D match to TRBD1 (5 bases). Trimming took 4 bases from V and 1 from J, leaving 14 bases between them. Germline V gene sequence: CDR1 SGDLS, CDR2 YYNGEE. The CDR3 covers 16 residues. Written as DNA, the CDR3 is TGTGCCAGCAGCTCCGGTGGGGCGCTGAACACCGGGGAGCTGTTTTTT. Amino acid sequence: CASSSGGALNTGELFF.

This chain links TRBV5-1 with TRBJ2-3; 12 bases fit TRBD1. V was pared by 7 bases and J by 5 bases, with 5 bases of the junction left unmatched. Per germline, CDR1 SGHRS and CDR2 YFSETQ. This CDR3 region has 14 residues. Here the CDR3 DNA reads TGCGCCAGCGGCCGGGACAGGGGGCAAGATACGCAGTATTTT. Protein sequence: CASGRDRGQDTQYF.

The V call is TRBV6-5, the J call TRBJ2-2; tentative D call: TRBD1 (5 bases). The CDR3 runs to 14 residues. The V and J ends lost 0 bases and 5 bases respectively, with 7 bases between them. Germline CDR1 and CDR2: MNHEY and SVGAGI. CDR3 coding DNA: TGTGCCAGCAGTTACTCAAAGGGGACCGGGGAGCTGTTTTTT. This sequence encodes CASSYSKGTGELFF.

The chain employs TRBV25-1 and TRBJ1-2; 8 bases align to TRBD1. V was pared by 5 bases and J by 3 bases, with 5 bases of the junction left unmatched. The CDR3 is 14 amino acids. From germline, CDR1 is MGHDK and CDR2 SYGVNS. The CDR3 DNA follows: TGTGCCAGCAGTACCCAACAGGGGGACTATGGCTACACCTTC. It specifies CASSTQQGDYGYTF.

V usage is TRBV14 and J usage is TRBJ2-7; D gene uncertain. Trimming took off 1 base at V and 6 bases at J, with 10 bases between the two ends. The CDR3 has 13 amino acids. Per the germline V gene, CDR1 is SGHDN and CDR2 is FVKESK. The CDR3 is CASSQVRVGEQYF. The CDR3 DNA reads TGTGCCAGCAGCCAAGTTAGAGTCGGCGAGCAGTACTTC.

The chain couples TRBV25-1 to TRBJ1-4; 10 bases line up with TRBD1. There are 15 residues in the CDR3. Per the germline V gene, CDR1 is MGHDK and CDR2 is SYGVNS. The junction had 5 bases not matched to a gene; V was cut back by 4 bases and J by 6 bases. CDR3 nucleotide sequence: TGTGCCAGCAGTGGATGGACAGGGGGGGATGAAAAACTGTTTTTT. Residues: CASSGWTGGDEKLFF.

The chain combines TRBV7-9 with TRBJ2-2; 9 bases are a match to TRBD1. V lost 3 bases to trimming and J lost 4 bases; unmatched junction nucleotides: 12. Germline V lookup: CDR1 SEHNR, CDR2 FQNEAQ (reference sequence). This CDR3 has 18 amino acids. This CDR3 reads CASSLLGTGTGITGELFF. The CDR3 DNA sequence: TGTGCCAGCAGCTTGTTGGGAACCGGGACAGGGATCACCGGGGAGCTGTTTTTT.

The chain uses TRBV4-2 and TRBJ2-4, with 15 positions matching TRBD2. Germline V gene sequence: CDR1 LGHNA, CDR2 YNFKEQ. V lost 1 base and J lost 2; bases outside the gene matches: 12. The CDR3 is 21 residues long. The chain's CDR3 is CASSQGLDGLAGGRTKNIQYF. DNA for the CDR3: TGTGCCAGCAGCCAAGGGCTCGACGGACTAGCGGGAGGGCGAACCAAAAACATTCAGTACTTC.

The gene calls are TRBV25-1 and TRBJ1-2; D uncertain. V was clipped by 3 bases and J by 9 bases, with 14 bases between them. Germline values: CDR1 MGHDK, CDR2 SYGVNS. The CDR3 length is 13 residues. CDR3 coding DNA: TGTGCCAGCAGTGACAGAGATTTTACTAGCTACACCTTC. Translated, it gives CASSDRDFTSYTF.

The genes are TRBV25-1 and TRBJ1-2; D remains unclear. CDR3 length: 13 amino acids. Trimming cost V 0 bases and J 8 bases, with 10 bases left between them. The germline V gene encodes CDR1 MGHDK and CDR2 SYGVNS. CDR3 in amino acids: CASSEYRFEGYTF. The CDR3 DNA reads as TGTGCCAGCAGTGAATACAGGTTCGAGGGCTACACCTTC.

The V and J genes are TRBV28 and TRBJ1-1, with no clear D. Trimming pared 7 bases from V and 3 bases from J, leaving 9 bases between. Germline V gives CDR1 MDHEN, CDR2 SYDVKM. CDR3 length: 12 residues. The CDR3 coding sequence is TGTGCCAGCAAATCGGTGGACACTGAAGCTTTCTTT. This encodes CASKSVDTEAFF.